This T cell receptor (beta chain) was obtained from a study of blood T cell repertoires in COVID-19. The V segment lost 6 bases and the J segment 4 bases; nucleotides outside the gene matches: 7. CDR3 length equals 14 residues. Germline V lookup: CDR1 LGHNT, CDR2 FRNRAP. This table comes from immunoSEQ multiplex PCR, and its TCRdb copy is limited to in-frame clones, with some not included. The sample carries some 180,000 clones, about 70% recorded once. Sequencing was performed on peripheral blood. The sequence came from a woman between 45 and 60 years old with active or convalescent COVID-19. V usage is TRBV12-5 and J usage is TRBJ1-1; 8 nucleotides line up with TRBD1. The CDR3 region is CASGQQTGGTEAFF. The DNA for the CDR3 is TGTGCTAGTGGCCAACAAACAGGGGGCACTGAAGCTTTCTTT.